The 26 T cell receptor beta chains below all came from one sample that was sequenced in a study of T cell repertoires in cytomegalovirus infection. TCRdb re-analysed the reads in MiXCR, keeping a single row per CDR3 protein. The table includes around 260,000 distinct CDR3 sequences, around 9% detected once. Sequencing was performed on PBMCs. The receptors stem from a human donor in good health (CMV status not recorded). Some clones in this sample may be carry-over from other donors' samples.

This clonotype has at least ten counts. The genes are TRBV11-2 and TRBJ1-1, with D unclear. The germline V gene encodes CDR1 SGHAT and CDR2 FQNNGV. CDR3 length: 15 residues. Deletions cut 2 bases from V and 4 bases from J, with 14 bases between. This CDR3 is CASSLTMLMGTEAFF. CDR3 DNA: TGTGCCAGCAGCTTAACAATGTTGATGGGCACTGAAGCTTTCTTT.

This clonotype was seen a few times. The rearrangement links TRBV7-8 to TRBJ2-7, with D perhaps TRBD1 (6 bases). V was cut by 5 bases and J by 2 bases, with 22 bases left in between. Per germline, CDR1 SGHVS and CDR2 FQNEAQ. The length of the CDR3 is 17 residues. The CDR3 DNA reads as TGTGCCAGCAGCGGATACCTCTTTTTGGACAGCACCTACGAGCAGTACTTC. It specifies CASSGYLFLDSTYEQYF.

This chain links TRBV7-9 with TRBJ2-7; possible D gene TRBD2, 6 bases. V was cut by 2 bases and J by 5 bases, with 10 bases left in between. The CDR3 extends over 13 amino acids. Germline CDR1 and CDR2: SEHNR and FQNEAQ (reference sequence). The CDR3 DNA follows: TGTGCCAGCAGCTTAATTACGGGGGACGAGCAGTACTTC. Amino acid sequence: CASSLITGDEQYF.

V and J are TRBV6-1 and TRBJ1-2; D possibly corresponds to TRBD1 (5 bases). Germline V gene sequence: CDR1 MNHNS, CDR2 SASEGT. This CDR3 has 15 residues. The V end lost 4 bases, the J end lost 6 bases, and 18 bases lay between the germline ends. The CDR3 bases are TGTGCCAGCAGTGCCGGAGGCAGGGATGGCGATGGCTACACCTTC. The encoded protein is CASSAGGRDGDGYTF.

This clonotype was recorded many times. The chain combines TRBV7-2 with TRBJ2-5, with no clear D. The CDR3 runs to 13 residues. From germline, CDR1 is SGHTA and CDR2 FQGNSA. V was pared by 1 base and J by 5 bases, with 8 bases between. CDR3 DNA sequence: TGTGCCAGCAGCTTAGATTTTGGGGAGACCCAGTACTTC. Protein sequence: CASSLDFGETQYF.

The V and J genes are TRBV7-9 and TRBJ2-3; D uncertain. Per germline, CDR1 SEHNR and CDR2 FQNEAQ (reference sequence). The CDR3 covers 14 residues. V lost 2 bases to trimming and J lost 4 bases, with 10 bases between them. CDR3 loop: CASSLRLPPDTQYF. CDR3 DNA: TGTGCCAGCAGCTTACGCCTCCCCCCAGATACGCAGTATTTT.

Concerning this clonotype itself: A clone one base away is much larger, so this may be a read error. V is TRBV6-5 and J is TRBJ1-3; possible D gene TRBD1, 6 bases. The CDR3 runs 16 residues. Per the germline V gene, CDR1 is MNHEY and CDR2 is SVGAGI. CDR3: CASSSGQLTSGNAIYF. In nucleotides, the CDR3 is TGTGCCAGCAGTTCAGGACAGCTAACCTCTGGAAACGCCATATATTTT.

This clonotype appeared a few times. CDR3 bases: TGTGCCAGCAGCGCTTTTAGCGGAGCCCTATACGAGCAGTACTTC. This codes for CASSAFSGALYEQYF. The chain combines TRBV6-2 or TRBV6-3 with TRBJ2-7; weak D call: TRBD2 (6 bases). Germline V gene lookup returns CDR1 MNHEY and CDR2 SVGEGT. The CDR3 is made up of 15 amino acids. Trimming removed 6 bases at V and 4 bases at J, with 19 bases between.

This clonotype showed up just a few times. The J gene is TRBJ2-1, the V gene TRBV19; weak D call: TRBD2 (7 bases). The CDR3 is made up of 14 amino acids. The germline CDR1 and CDR2 sequences are LNHDA and SQIVND (reference sequence). Trimming removed 7 bases from V and 2 bases from J, with 12 bases in between. CDR3: CASIRGAAYNEQFF. Written as DNA, the CDR3 is TGTGCCAGTATACGGGGGGCCGCCTACAATGAGCAGTTCTTC. Supplemented by reference TRBV19 and TRBJ2-1, the full variable domain reads DGGITQSPKYLFRKEGQNVTLSCEQNLNHDAMYWYRQDPGQGLRLIYYSQIVNDFQKGDIAEGYSVSREKKESFPLTVTSAQKNPTAFYLCASIRGAAYNEQFFGPGTRLTVL.

This clonotype was found a few times. V gene TRBV6-2 or TRBV6-3 combines with J gene TRBJ2-7; 10 nucleotides agree with TRBD2. CDR1 is MNHEY, CDR2 SVGEGT, per germline. The trim removed 6 bases at V and 2 bases at J, leaving 10 bases unmatched. This CDR3 contains 16 residues. DNA of the CDR3: TGTGCCAGCAGCCCAACCGGGACTAGCGAACCCTACGAGCAGTACTTC. This sequence encodes CASSPTGTSEPYEQYF.

The chain uses TRBV4-1 and TRBJ1-2, with D tentatively TRBD1 (5 bases). The germline CDR1 and CDR2 sequences are MGHRA and YSYEKL. The length of the CDR3 is 17 residues. V gave up 0 bases and J gave up 0 bases, with 14 bases separating them. CDR3 loop: CASSQDIRDRANYGYTF. DNA for the CDR3: TGCGCCAGCAGCCAAGATATTCGAGACAGAGCTAACTATGGCTACACCTTC.

This clonotype was found many times. This chain joins TRBV7-2 and TRBJ2-1, with 13 bases fitting TRBD2. This CDR3 contains 16 residues. CDR1 is SGHTA and CDR2 is FQGNSA in the germline V gene. After removal of 1 base from V and 6 bases from J, the junction contained 3 bases not matched to a gene. CDR3 DNA sequence: TGTGCCAGCAGCTTAGGCGGGACTAGCGGGGTCAATGAGCAGTTCTTC. Protein: CASSLGGTSGVNEQFF.

This clonotype was counted ten times or more. This sequence joins TRBV7-2 and TRBJ2-2, with D maybe TRBD1 (5 bases). Trimming removed 3 bases at V and 1 base at J, with 12 bases between. Germline V gene data show CDR1 as SGHTA and CDR2 as FQGNSA. This CDR3 is built from 16 residues. Written as DNA, the CDR3 is TGTGCCAGCAGCTTCTCCAGGGCAGAGAACACCGGGGAGCTGTTTTTT. Translation: CASSFSRAENTGELFF.

The chain carries TRBV6-2 or TRBV6-3 and TRBJ1-1; maybe TRBD1 (5 bases). Trimming removed 5 bases from V and 10 bases from J, with 20 bases in between. The CDR3 covers 14 residues. Germline V CDR1 and CDR2: MNHEY, SVGEGT. CDR3 sequence (DNA): TGTGCCAGCAGTCCTTGGGGGGGGGACTGGAGAGCTTTCTTT. It translates to CASSPWGGDWRAFF.

This clonotype was counted at least ten times. The rearrangement links TRBV7-2 to TRBJ1-2, with D hard to call. V lost 4 bases and J 5 bases, leaving 14 bases between the germline ends. Germline V lookup: CDR1 SGHTA, CDR2 FQGNSA. This CDR3 is 14 amino acids long. The CDR3 region has the DNA TGTGCCAGCAGCTCTACGGGCCCGAAGTATGGCTACACCTTC. This sequence encodes CASSSTGPKYGYTF.

There are a few counts of this clonotype. The chain links TRBV20-1 to TRBJ2-7; 10 nucleotides match TRBD2. V trimming: 0 bases; J trimming: 6 bases; junction bases outside the gene matches: 8. This CDR3 region has 15 residues. Germline V gene lookup returns CDR1 DFQATT and CDR2 SNEGSKA (reference sequence). The CDR3 reads CSARDPSGSRGEQYF. As DNA, the CDR3 is TGCAGTGCTAGAGATCCTAGCGGGAGTAGGGGCGAGCAGTACTTC.

This clonotype was seen ten or more times. This chain uses TRBV12-3 or TRBV12-4 with TRBJ1-1; D remains ambiguous. Between the trimmed V and J ends, which lost 2 bases and 1 base, there was a span of 8 bases. There are 14 residues in the CDR3. The CDR3 loop is CASSLWAGNTEAFF. The DNA of the CDR3 is TGTGCCAGCAGTTTATGGGCGGGGAACACTGAAGCTTTCTTT.

The chain combines TRBV5-1 with TRBJ1-2; D uncertain. The germline V gene has CDR1 SGHRS and CDR2 YFSETQ. CDR3 length equals 13 residues. V lost 0 bases and J lost 4, with 7 bases in between. The CDR3 nucleotides read TGCGCCAGCAGCTTGGGTCACGGCTATGGCTACACCTTC. Translation gives CASSLGHGYGYTF.

This clonotype was counted ten times or more. The CDR3 loop is CASSLVQGTYEQYF. CDR3 coding DNA: TGTGCCAGCAGCTTAGTCCAGGGCACCTACGAGCAGTACTTC. This chain joins TRBV7-6 and TRBJ2-7, with a weak D call TRBD1 (5 bases). Trimming stripped 1 base from V and 2 bases from J, with 9 bases between. The germline V gene has CDR1 SGHVS and CDR2 FNYEAQ. The CDR3 is 14 amino acids. Full variable domain (missing parts from reference TRBV7-6 and TRBJ2-7): GAGVSQSPRYKVTKRGQDVALRCDPISGHVSLYWYRQALGQGPEFLTYFNYEAQQDKSGLPNDRFSAERPEGSISTLTIQRTEQRDSAMYRCASSLVQGTYEQYFGPGTRLTVT.

This clonotype was seen at least ten times. The V and J genes are TRBV2 and TRBJ2-1, with D possibly TRBD2 on 6 matching bases. Trimming stripped 7 bases from V and 7 bases from J, with 11 bases between. Germline V lookup: CDR1 SNHLY, CDR2 FYNNEI. The CDR3 contains 12 residues. The CDR3 nucleotides are TGTGCCAGCAAGCCTCGGGGGAATGAGCAGTTCTTC. Its protein is CASKPRGNEQFF.

The table lists this clonotype with a few counts. The chain has TRBV12-5 and TRBJ2-1; no firm D call. The V gene lost 0 bases and the J gene lost 7 bases, with 10 bases spanning the gap. The germline V gene encodes CDR1 LGHNT and CDR2 FRNRAP. The CDR3 consists of 14 residues. CDR3 coding DNA: TGTGCTAGTGGTTTGGTACGGCAGACTAATGAGCAGTTCTTC. It specifies CASGLVRQTNEQFF.

In regard to this clonotype: A much larger clone lies a single base off, so this may be a read error. The V gene is TRBV5-1, the J gene TRBJ2-7; tentatively, D is TRBD2 (6 bases). Germline V lookup: CDR1 SGHRS, CDR2 YFSETQ. CDR3 length equals 13 residues. As DNA, the CDR3 is TGCACCAGCAGCCGGGACTCCCCCTACGAGCAGTACTTC. Amino acids: CTSSRDSPYEQYF.

This clonotype appeared many times. The chain couples TRBV7-2 to TRBJ2-3, with TRBD2 matching 11 bases. V lost 5 bases to trimming and J lost 4 bases; unmatched junction nucleotides: 8. Germline V CDR1 and CDR2: SGHTA, FQGNSA. The CDR3 contains 16 residues. CDR3 protein: CASSTPSGGPPDTQYF. In DNA, the CDR3 is TGTGCCAGCAGCACGCCTAGCGGGGGGCCGCCAGATACGCAGTATTTT.

This clonotype has ten or more counts. The rearrangement uses TRBV20-1 and TRBJ2-7, with a tentative D call TRBD2 (6 bases). Deletions cut 5 bases from V and 2 bases from J, with 13 bases between. Germline V lookup: CDR1 DFQATT, CDR2 SNEGSKA (reference sequence). The CDR3 extends over 13 amino acids. This chain's CDR3 is CSARDFRTYEQYF. DNA of the CDR3: TGCAGTGCTCGGGACTTTCGCACCTACGAGCAGTACTTC.

This clonotype showed up just a few times. The chain uses TRBV7-2 and TRBJ2-1; TRBD2 matches at 9 bases. Trimming removed 0 bases from V and 7 bases from J; junction bases left unmatched: 7. This CDR3 region has 16 residues. Germline V gene lookup returns CDR1 SGHTA and CDR2 FQGNSA. This CDR3 is CASSLASGSVRNEQFF. For the CDR3, the DNA is TGTGCCAGCAGCTTAGCTAGCGGGAGTGTAAGGAATGAGCAGTTCTTC.

This rearrangement joins TRBV28 to TRBJ2-1; D might be TRBD1 (6 bases). Trimming pared 6 bases from V and 1 base from J, leaving 13 bases between. This CDR3 has 15 amino acids. CDR1 is MDHEN and CDR2 is SYDVKM in the germline V gene. CDR3 nucleotides: TGTGCCAGCAGGTTACAGGGTTGGTCCTACAATGAGCAGTTCTTC. This encodes CASRLQGWSYNEQFF.